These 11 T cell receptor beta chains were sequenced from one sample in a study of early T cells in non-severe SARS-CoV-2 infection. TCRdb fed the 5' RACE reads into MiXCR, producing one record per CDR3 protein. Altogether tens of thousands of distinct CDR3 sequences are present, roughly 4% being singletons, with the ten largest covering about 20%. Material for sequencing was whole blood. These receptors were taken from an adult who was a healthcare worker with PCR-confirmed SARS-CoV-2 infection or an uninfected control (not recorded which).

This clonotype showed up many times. DNA for the CDR3: TGCAGTGCTTTCTCAGGGGTGCTTGTAGGTGAGCAGTTCTTC. Translating it yields CSAFSGVLVGEQFF. This chain connects TRBV20-1 to TRBJ2-1, with D perhaps TRBD1 (6 bases). V lost 5 bases to trimming and J lost 9 bases, with 20 bases between them. This CDR3 spans 14 amino acids. Germline V gene sequence: CDR1 DFQATT, CDR2 SNEGSKA (reference sequence).

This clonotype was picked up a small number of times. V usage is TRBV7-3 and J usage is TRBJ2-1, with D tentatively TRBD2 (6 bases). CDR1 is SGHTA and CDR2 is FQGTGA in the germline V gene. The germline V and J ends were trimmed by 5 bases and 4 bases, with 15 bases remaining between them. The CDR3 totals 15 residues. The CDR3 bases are TGTGCCAGCAGCCCCCGCCGGGGGAATTACAATGAGCAGTTCTTC. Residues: CASSPRRGNYNEQFF.

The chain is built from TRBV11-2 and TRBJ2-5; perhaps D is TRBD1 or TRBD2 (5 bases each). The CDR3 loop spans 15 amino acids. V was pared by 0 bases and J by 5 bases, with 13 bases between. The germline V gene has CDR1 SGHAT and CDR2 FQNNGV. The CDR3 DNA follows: TGTGCCAGCAGCTTAGATGGGGGAAACAGGGAGACCCAGTACTTC. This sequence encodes CASSLDGGNRETQYF.

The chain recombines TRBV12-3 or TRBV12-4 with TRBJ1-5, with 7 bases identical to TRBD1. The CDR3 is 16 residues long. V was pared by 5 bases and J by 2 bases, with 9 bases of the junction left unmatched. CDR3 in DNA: TGTGCCAGCAGTAACCGACAGGGCTCGGGCAATCAGCCCCAGCATTTT. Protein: CASSNRQGSGNQPQHF.

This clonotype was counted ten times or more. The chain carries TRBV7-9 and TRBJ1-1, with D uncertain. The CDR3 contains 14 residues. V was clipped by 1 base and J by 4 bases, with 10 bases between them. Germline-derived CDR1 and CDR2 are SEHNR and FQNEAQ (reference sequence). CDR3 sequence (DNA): TGTGCCAGCAGCTTAGTAGGTGGAAGCACTGAAGCTTTCTTT. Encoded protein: CASSLVGGSTEAFF.

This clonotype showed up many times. The CDR3 sequence: CASSPRGRGEQYF. The CDR3 coding sequence is TGTGCCAGCAGCCCCAGGGGTCGGGGCGAGCAGTACTTC. This chain uses TRBV9 with TRBJ2-7; D perhaps matches TRBD1 (6 bases). The CDR3 has 13 residues. In germline, CDR1 is SGDLS, CDR2 YYNGEE. V gave up 4 bases and J gave up 6 bases, with 14 bases separating them.

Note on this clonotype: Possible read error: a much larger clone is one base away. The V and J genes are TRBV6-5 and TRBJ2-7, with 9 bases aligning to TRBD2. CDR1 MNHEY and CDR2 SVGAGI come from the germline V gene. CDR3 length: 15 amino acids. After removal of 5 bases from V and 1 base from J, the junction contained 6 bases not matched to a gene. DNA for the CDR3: TGTGCCAGCAGTGCCCTGGCGGGAGGGTCCTACGAGCAGTACTTC. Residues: CASSALAGGSYEQYF.

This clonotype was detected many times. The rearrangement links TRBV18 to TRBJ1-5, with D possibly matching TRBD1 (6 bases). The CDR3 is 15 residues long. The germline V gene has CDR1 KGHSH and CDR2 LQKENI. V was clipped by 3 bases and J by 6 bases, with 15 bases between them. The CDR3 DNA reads TGTGCCAGCTCACCCTCGGCCAGGGGCGGTCAGCCCCAGCATTTT. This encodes CASSPSARGGQPQHF.

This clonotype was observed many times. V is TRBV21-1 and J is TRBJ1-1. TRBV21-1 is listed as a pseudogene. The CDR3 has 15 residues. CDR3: CASSKVGARGTEAFF. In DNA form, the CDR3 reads TGTGCCAGCAGCAAAGTTGGCGCGAGGGGCACTGAAGCTTTCTTT.

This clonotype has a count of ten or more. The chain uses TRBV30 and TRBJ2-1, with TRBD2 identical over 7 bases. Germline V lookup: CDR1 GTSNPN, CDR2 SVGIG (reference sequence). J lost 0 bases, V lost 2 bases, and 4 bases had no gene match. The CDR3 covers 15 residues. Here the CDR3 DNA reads TGTGCCTGGAGTACCGGCGGGAGCTCCTACAATGAGCAGTTCTTC. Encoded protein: CAWSTGGSSYNEQFF.

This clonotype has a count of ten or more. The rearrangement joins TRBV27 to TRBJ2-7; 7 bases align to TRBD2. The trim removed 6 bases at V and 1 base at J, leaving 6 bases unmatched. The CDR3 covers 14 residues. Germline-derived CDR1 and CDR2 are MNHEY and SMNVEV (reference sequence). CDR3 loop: CASRFGGGSYEQYF. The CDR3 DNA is TGTGCCAGCAGGTTTGGGGGAGGGTCCTACGAGCAGTACTTC.